This passage covers 17 T cell receptor beta chains from one sample sequenced in a study of CD8 T cells in Susac syndrome. Random hexamers primed reverse transcription of about 0.5 to 1 ug RNA. A single record per CDR3 protein comes from TCRdb applying MiXCR to the immunoSEQ multiplex PCR reads. The sample lists 110,000 or so distinct CDR3 sequences; 90% to 96% were seen once. The specimen sequenced was CD4+ T cells from PBMCs. Receptors were obtained from a human donor in good health.

The gene calls are TRBV20-1 and TRBJ2-5; 8 bases line up with TRBD2. Germline V lookup: CDR1 DFQATT, CDR2 SNEGSKA (reference sequence). Germline trimming cut 3 bases from V and 8 bases from J; bases unmatched to any gene: 11. This CDR3 region has 14 residues. The CDR3 sequence is CSARQLAGQSTQYF. DNA for the CDR3: TGCAGTGCTAGGCAGTTAGCGGGGCAGAGTACCCAGTACTTC.

In its sample, this clonotype was seen a few times. V usage is TRBV5-4 and J usage is TRBJ1-6; D is perhaps TRBD1 (6 bases). V lost 0 bases and J lost 7, with 8 bases in between. The CDR3 totals 14 residues. Germline V gene sequence: CDR1 SGHNT, CDR2 YYREEE (reference sequence). The CDR3 DNA reads as TGTGCCAGCAGCTTGGAGCAGGGGAATTCACCCCTCCACTTT. Translating gives CASSLEQGNSPLHF. Looking up the rest from reference TRBV5-4 and TRBJ1-6 gives the full variable domain: ETGVTQSPTHLIKTRGQQVTLRCSSQSGHNTVSWYQQALGQGPQFIFQYYREEENGRGNFPPRFSGLQFPNYSSELNVNALELDDSALYLCASSLEQGNSPLHFGNGTRLTVT.

The chain recombines TRBV7-6 with TRBJ2-6; D is possibly TRBD2 (5 bases). The germline V gene encodes CDR1 SGHVS and CDR2 FNYEAQ. V dropped 1 base and J dropped 4 bases, with 11 bases sitting between them. The CDR3 length is 16 residues. Here the CDR3 DNA reads TGTGCCAGCAGCTTAGTCCACGGCGGGGGGGCCAACGTCCTGACTTTC. Its protein is CASSLVHGGGANVLTF.

This chain connects TRBV20-1 to TRBJ1-2; D unresolved. This CDR3 region has 14 residues. Germline CDR1 is DFQATT and CDR2 is SNEGSKA (reference sequence). V was cut by 6 bases and J by 5 bases, with 19 bases left in between. Written as DNA, the CDR3 is TGCAGTGCCTCAATCCCCCTCTTGGGGTATGGCTACACCTTC. This encodes CSASIPLLGYGYTF.

This chain links TRBV30 with TRBJ1-1; a weak D match, TRBD1 (5 bases). The V end lost 3 bases, the J end lost 1 base, and 9 bases lay between the germline ends. This CDR3 region has 13 residues. Looked up from germline, CDR1 is GTSNPN and CDR2 is SVGIG (reference sequence). CDR3 DNA sequence: TGTGCCTGGAGGTTGACAGCGAACACTGAAGCTTTCTTT. Protein: CAWRLTANTEAFF.

The chain uses TRBV9 and TRBJ2-3, with a possible D match to TRBD2 (6 bases). Deletions cut 3 bases from V and 2 bases from J, with 25 bases between. Germline CDR1 reads SGDLS; CDR2 reads YYNGEE. This CDR3 contains 19 residues. Here the CDR3 DNA reads TGTGCCAGCAGCGCCCCATGGGGGGACCCAACCCTTTTCACAGATACGCAGTATTTT. It yields the protein CASSAPWGDPTLFTDTQYF.

The chain links TRBV2 to TRBJ1-1; D gene uncertain. This CDR3 has 13 residues. From germline, CDR1 is SNHLY and CDR2 FYNNEI. Trimming stripped 3 bases from V and 0 bases from J, with 5 bases between. CDR3 amino acids: CASSDGVNTEAFF. The CDR3 DNA reads TGTGCCAGCAGTGATGGAGTGAACACTGAAGCTTTCTTT.

The chain combines TRBV20-1 with TRBJ2-4; TRBD2 agrees at 9 bases. With 0 bases clipped from V and 5 bases from J, the junction kept 2 bases outside the gene matches. The germline V gene encodes CDR1 DFQATT and CDR2 SNEGSKA (reference sequence). The CDR3 consists of 14 residues. In DNA, the CDR3 is TGCAGTGCTAGAGAGCGGGGGGGAGAAAACATTCAGTACTTC. The encoded protein is CSARERGGENIQYF.

The chain couples TRBV25-1 to TRBJ2-7; 8 bases agree with TRBD1. The CDR3 covers 12 residues. After removal of 8 bases from V and 4 bases from J, the junction contained 4 bases not matched to a gene. From germline, CDR1 is MGHDK and CDR2 SYGVNS. The CDR3 protein is CASEDRAYEQYF. In DNA, the CDR3 is TGTGCCAGCGAGGACAGGGCGTACGAGCAGTACTTC.

The chain recombines TRBV4-1 with TRBJ2-5, with 11 bases aligning to TRBD2. The CDR3 consists of 14 residues. J was trimmed by 7 bases and V by 4 bases; bases with no gene match: 5. Germline CDR1 and CDR2: MGHRA and YSYEKL. CDR3 sequence reads: CASSRSGGDPTQYF. The CDR3 nucleotides read TGCGCCAGCAGCCGTAGCGGGGGGGACCCGACCCAGTACTTC.

V usage is TRBV6-1 and J usage is TRBJ2-2, with TRBD1 identical over 10 bases. V was pared by 8 bases and J by 5 bases, with 5 bases of the junction left unmatched. The CDR3 is 14 residues long. CDR1 is MNHNS, CDR2 SASEGT, per germline. The CDR3 DNA sequence: TGTGCCAGCGACAGGGGGCTAGGGACCGGGGAGCTGTTTTTT. Its translation is CASDRGLGTGELFF.

The chain couples TRBV27 to TRBJ1-3; perhaps TRBD1 as D (6 bases). V was clipped by 7 bases and J by 0 bases, with 13 bases between them. The CDR3 is 15 residues long. Germline CDR1 and CDR2: MNHEY and SMNVEV (reference sequence). Here the CDR3 reads CASTRTDLSGNTIYF. CDR3 coding DNA: TGTGCCAGCACCAGGACAGACCTCTCTGGAAACACCATATATTTT.

The chain couples TRBV7-2 to TRBJ2-5; 11 bases align to TRBD2. Germline CDR1 is SGHTA and CDR2 is FQGNSA. The CDR3 covers 15 residues. V lost 1 base, J lost 5 bases, and 3 bases stayed unmatched. CDR3 region: CASSLGLAGRETQYF. The CDR3 nucleotides read TGTGCCAGCAGCTTAGGACTAGCGGGGAGGGAGACCCAGTACTTC.

This clonotype was observed a single time. The chain couples TRBV29-1 to TRBJ2-5; possible D gene TRBD2, 6 bases. With 6 bases removed from V and 5 bases from J, the gap between germline ends came to 16 bases. Germline CDR1 and CDR2: SQVTM and ANQGSEA. CDR3 length equals 13 residues. The CDR3 loop is CSVGETRGETQYF. The CDR3 DNA reads TGCAGCGTCGGAGAGACTCGGGGGGAGACCCAGTACTTC.

The chain has TRBV10-3 and TRBJ2-3; D ambiguous. Germline V gene sequence: CDR1 ENHRY, CDR2 SYGVKD. This CDR3 is 11 amino acids long. Trimming stripped 3 bases from V and 6 bases from J, with 4 bases between. This chain's CDR3 is CAISEADTQYF. The CDR3 bases are TGTGCCATCAGTGAAGCCGATACGCAGTATTTT.

The rearrangement joins TRBV7-2 to TRBJ2-2; 10 nucleotides agree with TRBD2. CDR1 and CDR2 (germline): SGHTA, FQGNSA. This CDR3 is 15 amino acids long. J was trimmed by 2 bases and V by 5 bases; bases with no gene match: 2. This chain's CDR3 is CASSQRGGNTGELFF. CDR3 DNA sequence: TGTGCCAGCAGCCAGCGGGGGGGCAACACCGGGGAGCTGTTTTTT.

The chain is built from TRBV3-1 and TRBJ1-5; tentatively, D is TRBD1 (5 bases). With 4 bases removed from V and 3 bases from J, the gap between germline ends came to 13 bases. CDR3 length equals 15 residues. In germline, CDR1 is LGHDT, CDR2 YNNKEL (reference sequence). The CDR3 nucleotides read TGTGCCAGCAGCCCTGGGGCGGGCTTCAATCAGCCCCAGCATTTT. It is translated as CASSPGAGFNQPQHF.